The 3 T cell receptor beta chains given below trace back to one sample, sequenced in a study of OX40 agonist ivuxolimab in advanced cancers. Using immunoSEQ multiplex PCR, the repertoire was profiled, and TCRdb retains in-frame clones only, with some absent. The table has 75,000 to 90,000 clones, approximately 84% seen once. This material consisted of CD4+ or CD8+ T cells sorted from blood, taken in a trial of the OX40 agonist ivuxolimab. These receptors originate from an adult with an advanced solid tumor such as melanoma, head and neck, liver or kidney cancer.

The rearrangement joins TRBV2 to TRBJ1-2; D is undetermined. CDR3 size: 15 residues. The germline V gene has CDR1 SNHLY and CDR2 FYNNEI. Trimming pared 0 bases from V and 1 base from J, leaving 9 bases between. The CDR3 loop reads CASSEALLLNYGYTF. In DNA form, the CDR3 reads TGTGCCAGCAGTGAAGCGCTTCTCCTTAACTATGGCTACACCTTC.

The chain uses TRBV7-9 and TRBJ1-1, with D unresolved. The CDR3 has 12 residues. CDR1 and CDR2 (germline): SEHNR, FQNEAQ (reference sequence). Trimming removed 1 base at V and 6 bases at J, with 6 bases between. CDR3 nucleotide sequence: TGTGCCAGCAGCTTAGGTTATGCTGAAGCTTTCTTT. Translating it yields CASSLGYAEAFF.

The rearrangement joins TRBV5-1 to TRBJ1-4, with 8 bases that match TRBD1. Germline V gives CDR1 SGHRS, CDR2 YFSETQ. CDR3 length equals 15 residues. V was pared by 4 bases and J by 5 bases, with 7 bases of the junction left unmatched. The DNA for the CDR3 is TGCGCCAGCAGCGCCCGGACAGGGACGAATGAAAAACTGTTTTTT. Translation gives CASSARTGTNEKLFF.